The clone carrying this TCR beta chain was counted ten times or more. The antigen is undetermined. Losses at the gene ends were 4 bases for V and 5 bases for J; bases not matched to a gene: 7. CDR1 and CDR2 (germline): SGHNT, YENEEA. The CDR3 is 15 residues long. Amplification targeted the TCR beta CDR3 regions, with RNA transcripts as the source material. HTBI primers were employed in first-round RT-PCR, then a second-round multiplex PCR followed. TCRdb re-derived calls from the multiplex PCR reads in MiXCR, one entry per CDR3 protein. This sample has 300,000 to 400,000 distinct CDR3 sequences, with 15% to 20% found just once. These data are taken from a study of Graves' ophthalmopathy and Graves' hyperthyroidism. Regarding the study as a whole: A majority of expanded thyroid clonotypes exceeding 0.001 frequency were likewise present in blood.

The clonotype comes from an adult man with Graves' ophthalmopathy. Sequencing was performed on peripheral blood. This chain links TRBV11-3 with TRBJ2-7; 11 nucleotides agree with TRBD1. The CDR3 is CASSWRTGGWNEQYF. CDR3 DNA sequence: TGTGCCAGCAGCTGGCGGACAGGGGGCTGGAACGAGCAGTACTTC.